A single sample is the source of the 17 T cell receptor beta chains below, sequenced in a study of response to subunit inactivated influenza vaccine. TCRdb itself ran the RT-PCR reads through MiXCR, one entry per CDR3 protein. The sample has about 570,000 distinct CDR3 sequences, around 11% seen once. These sequences were also reported in another study, on T cells expressing NK-cell markers. That source reports: UMIs were included in TCR beta cDNA generated by 5'RACE template switching.

Sequences were derived from PBMCs from blood, sampled on the day of vaccination. These receptors came from a man aged 45-65 years who received an inactivated influenza vaccine.

This clonotype turned up a few times. The V and J genes are TRBV5-6 and TRBJ2-7, with TRBD2 matching over 9 bases. The CDR3 covers 15 residues. Germline CDR1 SGHDT, CDR2 YYEEEE. V was pared by 2 bases and J by 6 bases, with 9 bases of the junction left unmatched. The CDR3 sequence is CASSFTGTSLAEQYF. CDR3 sequence (DNA): TGTGCCAGCAGCTTTACCGGGACTAGCTTGGCCGAGCAGTACTTC.

At least ten counts were recorded for this clonotype. J is TRBJ2-1 and V is TRBV6-2 or TRBV6-3; 11 nucleotides match TRBD2. V shed 7 bases, J shed 7 bases, and the junction held 9 bases outside the gene matches. The CDR3 contains 15 residues. Germline V gives CDR1 MNHEY, CDR2 SVGEGT. For the CDR3, the DNA is TGTGCCAGCAATCAACCGGGACTAGCGGAGAATGAGCAGTTCTTC. Its protein product is CASNQPGLAENEQFF.

This clonotype was found many times. In nucleotides, the CDR3 is TGTGCCAGCAGCTCAGGCTCAGCGCCAAGGGGAGAGACCCAGTACTTC. Translation gives CASSSGSAPRGETQYF. The J gene is TRBJ2-5, the V gene TRBV9, with D possibly being TRBD1 (5 bases). The CDR3 consists of 16 residues. Trimming stripped 4 bases from V and 4 bases from J, with 20 bases between. CDR1 and CDR2 (germline): SGDLS, YYNGEE.

This clonotype was seen at least ten times. The chain carries TRBV6-2 or TRBV6-3 and TRBJ2-1; weak D call: TRBD1 (6 bases). V lost 7 bases, J lost 6 bases, and 16 bases lay in between. This CDR3 spans 14 amino acids. CDR1 MNHEY and CDR2 SVGEGT come from the germline V gene. CDR3 DNA sequence: TGTGCCAGCAATCCAACAGGGTTCTCCAATGAGCAGTTCTTC. Protein: CASNPTGFSNEQFF.

This clonotype came up many times. CDR3 amino acids: CSVELGKRETQYF. CDR3 DNA sequence: TGCAGCGTTGAATTGGGCAAGAGGGAGACCCAGTACTTC. The chain has TRBV29-1 and TRBJ2-5, with unresolved D. This CDR3 region has 13 residues. Germline V gives CDR1 SQVTM, CDR2 ANQGSEA. The V end was cut by 2 bases, the J end by 5 bases, with 12 bases between.

The chain links TRBV20-1 to TRBJ2-7, with 8 bases lining up with TRBD2. The V and J ends lost 5 bases and 6 bases, in that order; junction bases with no gene match: 6. Germline CDR1 is DFQATT and CDR2 is SNEGSKA (reference sequence). This CDR3 comprises 12 residues. CDR3 nucleotides: TGCAGTGCTCCCGGTCTAGCGGGCGAGCAGTACTTC. Protein product: CSAPGLAGEQYF.

This clonotype was seen a handful of times. For the CDR3, the DNA is TGCAGTGCTAGGTCCGGGACAGGGGGCGGAAACACTGAAGCTTTCTTT. Residues: CSARSGTGGGNTEAFF. V usage is TRBV20-1 and J usage is TRBJ1-1; TRBD1 matches at 12 bases. Germline V gives CDR1 DFQATT, CDR2 SNEGSKA (reference sequence). This CDR3 is built from 16 residues. Germline trimming cut 3 bases from V and 2 bases from J; bases unmatched to any gene: 7.

The V call is TRBV28, the J call TRBJ1-5, with no clear D. Germline V gene data show CDR1 as MDHEN and CDR2 as SYDVKM. V was pared by 3 bases and J by 0 bases, with 9 bases between. CDR3 length equals 15 residues. The CDR3 spells CASSFWQNSNQPQHF. CDR3 DNA: TGTGCCAGCAGTTTTTGGCAGAATAGCAATCAGCCCCAGCATTTT. The whole variable domain, filled in from reference TRBV28 and TRBJ1-5, reads DVKVTQSSRYLVKRTGEKVFLECVQDMDHENMFWYRQDPGLGLRLIYFSYDVKMKEKGDIPEGYSVSREKKERFSLILESASTNQTSMYLCASSFWQNSNQPQHFGDGTRLSIL.

There are a few counts of this clonotype. This chain uses TRBV15 with TRBJ2-1, with 10 bases fitting TRBD1. Germline V CDR1 and CDR2: LNHNV, YYDKDF (reference sequence). The CDR3 contains 14 residues. V was clipped by 5 bases and J by 7 bases; unmatched bases: 5. CDR3 in amino acids: CATSLDRGGNEQFF. Written as DNA, the CDR3 is TGTGCCACCAGCCTGGACAGGGGGGGAAATGAGCAGTTCTTC. Full variable domain (rest looked up from reference TRBV15 and TRBJ2-1): DAMVIQNPRYQVTQFGKPVTLSCSQTLNHNVMYWYQQKSSQAPKLLFHYYDKDFNNEADTPDNFQSRRPNTSFCFLDIRSPGLGDTAMYLCATSLDRGGNEQFFGPGTRLTVL.

This clonotype has a count of ten or more. V usage is TRBV2 and J usage is TRBJ2-5; D not certain. Germline-derived CDR1 and CDR2 are SNHLY and FYNNEI. V shed 7 bases and J shed 1 base, with 13 bases lying between them. The CDR3 loop spans 14 amino acids. The CDR3 DNA reads TGTGCCAGCAAATTGGACCGATTCCAAGAGACCCAGTACTTC. It specifies CASKLDRFQETQYF.

At least ten counts were recorded for this clonotype. The V and J genes are TRBV28 and TRBJ1-2, with D possibly TRBD1 on 5 matching bases. Germline CDR1 reads MDHEN; CDR2 reads SYDVKM. V lost 7 bases and J 7 bases, leaving 19 bases between the germline ends. This CDR3 is 14 amino acids long. CDR3 DNA sequence: TGTGCCAGCATCGGGGGGGGTGGCGTTCCTGGCTACACCTTC. It specifies CASIGGGGVPGYTF.

The V gene is TRBV29-1, the J gene TRBJ2-5, with 7 bases that match TRBD2. Trimming at V came to 4 bases and at J to 10 bases, leaving 3 bases not matched to a gene. Per germline, CDR1 SQVTM and CDR2 ANQGSEA. The CDR3 extends over 10 amino acids. CDR3 nucleotide sequence: TGCAGCGTTGCGAGGGACTACCAGTACTTC. Residues: CSVARDYQYF.

The chain recombines TRBV3-1 with TRBJ2-7; TRBD1 agrees at 9 bases. V shed 1 base, J shed 2 bases, and the junction held 9 bases outside the gene matches. CDR3 length: 17 residues. CDR1 and CDR2 from the germline V gene are LGHDT and YNNKEL (reference sequence). The CDR3 sequence: CASSQGPGTGSTYEQYF. DNA for the CDR3: TGTGCCAGCAGCCAAGGCCCCGGGACAGGGTCGACCTACGAGCAGTACTTC.

V is TRBV28 and J is TRBJ2-5, with D perhaps assigned TRBD1 or TRBD2 (6 bases each). The germline V gene has CDR1 MDHEN and CDR2 SYDVKM. The CDR3 length is 16 residues. V dropped 2 bases and J dropped 0 bases, with 13 bases sitting between them. This CDR3 is CASSLSVRGDQETQYF. CDR3 nucleotide sequence: TGTGCCAGCAGTTTAAGTGTGAGGGGGGACCAAGAGACCCAGTACTTC.

The chain links TRBV29-1 to TRBJ2-5, with a tentative D call TRBD2 (6 bases). Germline V gene data show CDR1 as SQVTM and CDR2 as ANQGSEA. This CDR3 is built from 14 residues. Trimming pared 7 bases from V and 1 base from J, leaving 16 bases between. The CDR3 coding sequence is TGCAGCGCTCGCGGGATCGGGAGCCAAGAGACCCAGTACTTC. It translates to CSARGIGSQETQYF. Filled out from reference TRBV29-1 and TRBJ2-5, the complete variable domain reads SAVISQKPSRDICQRGTSLTIQCQVDSQVTMMFWYRQQPGQSLTLIATANQGSEATYESGFVIDKFPISRPNLTFSTLTVSNMSPEDSSIYLCSARGIGSQETQYFGPGTRLLVL.

This clonotype turned up a few times. The rearrangement joins TRBV6-5 to TRBJ2-3; D might be TRBD1 (5 bases). Germline CDR1 reads MNHEY; CDR2 reads SVGAGI. The ends were cut back, 0 bases at V and 1 base at J, with 5 bases in the middle. The CDR3 has 14 amino acids. CDR3 residues: CASSYSQGTDTQYF. The CDR3 coding sequence is TGTGCCAGCAGTTACTCACAGGGCACAGATACGCAGTATTTT.

Many counts were recorded for this clonotype. The chain combines TRBV6-2 or TRBV6-3 with TRBJ2-2; D remains ambiguous. The germline V and J ends were trimmed by 5 bases and 6 bases, with 13 bases remaining between them. The length of the CDR3 is 14 residues. Germline V gene sequence: CDR1 MNHEY, CDR2 SVGEGT. CDR3 in DNA: TGTGCCAGCAGTCCAGGAGCCGGGCCCGGGGAGCTGTTTTTT. It codes for CASSPGAGPGELFF.